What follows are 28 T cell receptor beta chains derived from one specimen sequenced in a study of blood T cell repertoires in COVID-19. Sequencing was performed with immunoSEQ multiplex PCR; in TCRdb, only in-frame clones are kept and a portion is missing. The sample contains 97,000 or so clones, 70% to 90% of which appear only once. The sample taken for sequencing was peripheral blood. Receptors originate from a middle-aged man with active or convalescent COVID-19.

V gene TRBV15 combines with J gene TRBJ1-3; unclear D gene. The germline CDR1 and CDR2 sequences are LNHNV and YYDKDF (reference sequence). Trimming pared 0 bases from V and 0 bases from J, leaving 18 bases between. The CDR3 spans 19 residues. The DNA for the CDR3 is TGTGCCACCAGCAGAGATCGTTCGAGCCTCATACGCTCTGGAAACACCATATATTTT. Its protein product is CATSRDRSSLIRSGNTIYF.

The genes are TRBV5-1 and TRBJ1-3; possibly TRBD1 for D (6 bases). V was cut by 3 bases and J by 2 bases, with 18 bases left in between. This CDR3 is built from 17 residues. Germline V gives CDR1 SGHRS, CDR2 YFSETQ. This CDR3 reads CASSSSSSTGPGNTIYF. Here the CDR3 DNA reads TGCGCCAGCAGCTCATCCTCCTCGACAGGTCCTGGAAACACCATATATTTT.

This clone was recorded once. The CDR3 sequence is CAWRGANEQFF. CDR3 coding DNA: TGTGCCTGGAGAGGAGCGAACGAGCAGTTCTTC. The rearrangement links TRBV30 to TRBJ2-1; D unresolved. Germline CDR1 GTSNPN, CDR2 SVGIG (reference sequence). CDR3 length: 11 amino acids. The V end lost 3 bases, the J end lost 10 bases, and 10 bases lay between the germline ends. Variable domain in full (rest from reference TRBV30 and TRBJ2-1): SQTIHQWPATLVQPVGSPLSLECTVEGTSNPNLYWYRQAAGRGLQLLFYSVGIGQISSEVPQNLSASRPQDRQFILSSKKLLLSDSGFYLCAWRGANEQFFGPGTRLTVL.

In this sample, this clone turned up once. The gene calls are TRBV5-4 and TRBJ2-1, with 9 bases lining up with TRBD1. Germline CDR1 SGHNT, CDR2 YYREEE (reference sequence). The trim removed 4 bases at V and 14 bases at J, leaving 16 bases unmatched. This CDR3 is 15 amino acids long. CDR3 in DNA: TGTGCCAGCAGCCCTGAAGGGGACAGGGTTTTTGCGAAGTTCTTC. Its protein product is CASSPEGDRVFAKFF.

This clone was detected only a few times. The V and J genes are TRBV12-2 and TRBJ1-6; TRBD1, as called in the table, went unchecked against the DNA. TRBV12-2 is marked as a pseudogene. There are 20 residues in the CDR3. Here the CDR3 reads CASRLVHSRDRGLENSPLHF. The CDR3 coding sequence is TGTGCAAGTCGCTTAGTCCATAGTCGGGACAGGGGGCTTGAGAATTCACCCCTCCACTTT.

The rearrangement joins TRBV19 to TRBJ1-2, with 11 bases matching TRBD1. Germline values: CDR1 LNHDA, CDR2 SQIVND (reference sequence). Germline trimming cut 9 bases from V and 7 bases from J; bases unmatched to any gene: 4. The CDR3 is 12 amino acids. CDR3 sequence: CASGQGAPGYTF. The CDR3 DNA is TGTGCCAGCGGACAGGGGGCGCCTGGCTACACCTTC.

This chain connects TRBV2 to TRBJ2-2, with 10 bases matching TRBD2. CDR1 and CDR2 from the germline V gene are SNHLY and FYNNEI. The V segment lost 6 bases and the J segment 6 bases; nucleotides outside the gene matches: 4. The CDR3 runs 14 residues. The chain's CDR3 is CASSGAGGPGELFF. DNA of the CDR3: TGTGCCAGCAGCGGAGCGGGGGGGCCCGGGGAGCTGTTTTTT. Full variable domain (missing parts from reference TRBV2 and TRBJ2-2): EPEVTQTPSHQVTQMGQEVILRCVPISNHLYFYWYRQILGQKVEFLVSFYNNEISEKSEIFDDQFSVERPDGSNFTLKIRSTKLEDSAMYFCASSGAGGPGELFFGEGSRLTVL.

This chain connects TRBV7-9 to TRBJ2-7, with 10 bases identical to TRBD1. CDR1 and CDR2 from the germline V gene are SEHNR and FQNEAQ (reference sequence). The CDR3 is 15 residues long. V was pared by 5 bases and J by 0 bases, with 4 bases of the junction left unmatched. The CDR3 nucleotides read TGTGCCAGCAGCCCCCGGGACAGGGGCTCCTACGAGCAGTACTTC. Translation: CASSPRDRGSYEQYF.

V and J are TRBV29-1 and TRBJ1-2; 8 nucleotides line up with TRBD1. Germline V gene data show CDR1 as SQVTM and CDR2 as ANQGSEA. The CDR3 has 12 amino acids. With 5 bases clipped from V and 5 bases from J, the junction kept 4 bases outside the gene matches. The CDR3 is CSVLQGEYGYTF. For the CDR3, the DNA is TGCAGCGTTTTACAGGGGGAATATGGCTACACCTTC. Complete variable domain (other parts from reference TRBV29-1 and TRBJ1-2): SAVISQKPSRDICQRGTSLTIQCQVDSQVTMMFWYRQQPGQSLTLIATANQGSEATYESGFVIDKFPISRPNLTFSTLTVSNMSPEDSSIYLCSVLQGEYGYTFGSGTRLTVV.

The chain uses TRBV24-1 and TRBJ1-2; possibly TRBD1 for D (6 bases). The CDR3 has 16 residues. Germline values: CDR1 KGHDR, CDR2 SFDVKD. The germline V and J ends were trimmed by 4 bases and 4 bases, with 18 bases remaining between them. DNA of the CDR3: TGTGCCACCAGTGACGACCGGGGAGTAGGGGGCTATGGCTACACCTTC. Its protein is CATSDDRGVGGYGYTF.

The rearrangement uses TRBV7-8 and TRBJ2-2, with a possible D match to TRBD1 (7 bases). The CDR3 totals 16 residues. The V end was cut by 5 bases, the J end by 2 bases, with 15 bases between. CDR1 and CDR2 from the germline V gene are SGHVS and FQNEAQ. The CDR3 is CASSRLRGDNTGELFF. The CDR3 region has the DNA TGTGCCAGCAGCCGACTCAGGGGGGACAACACCGGGGAGCTGTTTTTT.

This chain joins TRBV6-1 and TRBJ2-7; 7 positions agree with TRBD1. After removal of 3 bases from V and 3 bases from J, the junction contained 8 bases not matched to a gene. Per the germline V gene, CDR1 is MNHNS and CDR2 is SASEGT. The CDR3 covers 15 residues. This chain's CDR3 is CASSELTGQFYEQYF. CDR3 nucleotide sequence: TGTGCCAGCAGTGAGCTAACGGGACAGTTCTACGAGCAGTACTTC.

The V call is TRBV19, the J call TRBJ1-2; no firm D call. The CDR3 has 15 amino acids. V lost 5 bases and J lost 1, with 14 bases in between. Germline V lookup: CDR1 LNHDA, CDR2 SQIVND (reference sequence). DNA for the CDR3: TGTGCCAGTAGTGCCGAACAGCCGGTTAACTATGGCTACACCTTC. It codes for CASSAEQPVNYGYTF.

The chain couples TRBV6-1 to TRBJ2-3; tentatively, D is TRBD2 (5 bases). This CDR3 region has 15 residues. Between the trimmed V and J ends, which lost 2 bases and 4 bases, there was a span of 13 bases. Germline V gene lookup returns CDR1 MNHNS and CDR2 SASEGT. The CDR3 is CASSEPGSRPDTQYF. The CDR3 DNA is TGTGCCAGCAGTGAACCGGGATCGAGGCCAGATACGCAGTATTTT.

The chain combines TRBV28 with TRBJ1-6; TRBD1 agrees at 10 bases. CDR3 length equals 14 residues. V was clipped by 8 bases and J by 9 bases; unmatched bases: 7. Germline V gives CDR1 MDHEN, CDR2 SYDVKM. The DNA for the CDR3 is TGTGCCAGCGCTTCTCGGACAGGGGGTTCACCCCTCCACTTT. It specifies CASASRTGGSPLHF.

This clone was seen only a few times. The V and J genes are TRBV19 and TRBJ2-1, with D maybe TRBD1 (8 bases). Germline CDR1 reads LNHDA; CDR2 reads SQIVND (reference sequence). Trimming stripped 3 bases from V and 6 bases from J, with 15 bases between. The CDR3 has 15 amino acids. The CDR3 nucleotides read TGTGCCAGTAGTATTCGGACAGGGAGGGCCAATGAGCAGTTCTTC. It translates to CASSIRTGRANEQFF. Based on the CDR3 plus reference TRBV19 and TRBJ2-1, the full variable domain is DGGITQSPKYLFRKEGQNVTLSCEQNLNHDAMYWYRQDPGQGLRLIYYSQIVNDFQKGDIAEGYSVSREKKESFPLTVTSAQKNPTAFYLCASSIRTGRANEQFFGPGTRLTVL.

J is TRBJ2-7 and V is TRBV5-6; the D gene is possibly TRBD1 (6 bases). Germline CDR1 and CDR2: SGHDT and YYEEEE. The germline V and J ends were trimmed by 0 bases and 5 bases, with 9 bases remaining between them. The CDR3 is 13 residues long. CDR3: CASSLAGADEQYF. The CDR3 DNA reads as TGTGCCAGCAGCTTGGCAGGGGCGGACGAGCAGTACTTC.

CDR3 in amino acids: CASSQSASTGQGNEKLFF. Here the CDR3 DNA reads TGCGCCAGCAGTCAATCAGCTTCAACAGGGCAGGGTAATGAAAAACTGTTTTTT. The J gene is TRBJ1-4, the V gene TRBV23-1; a possible D gene is TRBD1 (6 bases). TRBV23-1 belongs to the ORF category, with a function that is uncertain. The length of the CDR3 is 18 residues. V lost 0 bases and J 4 bases, leaving 18 bases between the germline ends.

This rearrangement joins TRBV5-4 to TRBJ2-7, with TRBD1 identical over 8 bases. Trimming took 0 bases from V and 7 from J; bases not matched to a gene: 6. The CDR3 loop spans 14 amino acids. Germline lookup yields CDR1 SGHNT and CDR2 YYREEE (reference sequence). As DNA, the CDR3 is TGTGCCAGCAGCTTGGACCAGGGGGCAGGGGAGCAGTACTTC. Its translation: CASSLDQGAGEQYF.

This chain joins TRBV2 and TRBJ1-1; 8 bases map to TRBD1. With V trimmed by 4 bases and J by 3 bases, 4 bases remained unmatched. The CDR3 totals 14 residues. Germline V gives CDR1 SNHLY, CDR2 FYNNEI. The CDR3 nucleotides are TGTGCCAGCAGTGGGACAGGGCGGGACACTGAAGCTTTCTTT. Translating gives CASSGTGRDTEAFF.

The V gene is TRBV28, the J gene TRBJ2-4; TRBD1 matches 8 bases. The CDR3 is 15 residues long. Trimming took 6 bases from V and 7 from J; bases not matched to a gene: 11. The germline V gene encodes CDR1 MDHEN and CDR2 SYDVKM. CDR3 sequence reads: CASRSSPDRGNIQYF. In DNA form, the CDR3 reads TGTGCCAGCAGATCTTCTCCTGACAGGGGCAACATTCAGTACTTC.

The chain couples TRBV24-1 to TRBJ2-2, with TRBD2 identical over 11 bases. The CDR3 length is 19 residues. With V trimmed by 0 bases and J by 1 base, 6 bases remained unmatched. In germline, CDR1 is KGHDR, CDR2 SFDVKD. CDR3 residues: CATSDLRLAGGKNTGELFF. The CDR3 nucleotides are TGTGCCACCAGTGATTTGCGTCTAGCGGGGGGAAAGAACACCGGGGAGCTGTTTTTT.

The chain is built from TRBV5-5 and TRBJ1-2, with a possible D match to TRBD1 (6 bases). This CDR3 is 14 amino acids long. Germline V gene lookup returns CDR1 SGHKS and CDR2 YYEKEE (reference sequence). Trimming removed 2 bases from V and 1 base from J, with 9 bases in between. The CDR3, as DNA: TGTGCCAGCAGCTTCGAGGGGGTTAACTATGGCTACACCTTC. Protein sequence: CASSFEGVNYGYTF.

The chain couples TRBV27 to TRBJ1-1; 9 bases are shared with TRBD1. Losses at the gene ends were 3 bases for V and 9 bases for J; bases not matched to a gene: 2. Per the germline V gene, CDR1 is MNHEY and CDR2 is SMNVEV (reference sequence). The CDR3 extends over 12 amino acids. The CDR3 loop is CASSFGTGKAFF. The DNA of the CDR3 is TGTGCCAGCAGTTTCGGGACAGGGAAAGCTTTCTTT.

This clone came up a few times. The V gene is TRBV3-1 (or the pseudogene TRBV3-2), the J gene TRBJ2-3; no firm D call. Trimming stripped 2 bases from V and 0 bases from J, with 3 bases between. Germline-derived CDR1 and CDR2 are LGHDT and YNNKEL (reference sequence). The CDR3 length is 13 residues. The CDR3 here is CASSQQSTDTQYF. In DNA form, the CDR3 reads TGTGCCAGCAGCCAACAGAGCACAGATACGCAGTATTTT.

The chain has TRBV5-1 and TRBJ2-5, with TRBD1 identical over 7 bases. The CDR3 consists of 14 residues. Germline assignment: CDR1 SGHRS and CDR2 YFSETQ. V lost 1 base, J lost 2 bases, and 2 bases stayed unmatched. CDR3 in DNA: TGCGCCAGCAGCTTGTCACAGGGGCAAGAGACCCAGTACTTC. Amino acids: CASSLSQGQETQYF.

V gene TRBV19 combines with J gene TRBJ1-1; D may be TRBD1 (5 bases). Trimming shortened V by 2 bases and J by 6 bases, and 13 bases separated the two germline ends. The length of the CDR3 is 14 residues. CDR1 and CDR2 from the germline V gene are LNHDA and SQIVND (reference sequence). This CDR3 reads CASSIQVGGPEAFF. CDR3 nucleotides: TGTGCCAGTAGTATACAGGTGGGGGGACCTGAAGCTTTCTTT.

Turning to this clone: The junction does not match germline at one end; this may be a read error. The CDR3 reads CASTLIGDSSYEQYF. CDR3 coding DNA: TGTGCCAGCACCTTGATTGGGGACAGCTCCTACGAGCAGTACTTC. The chain employs TRBV5-6 and TRBJ2-7; TRBD1 matches 7 bases. CDR1 is SGHDT and CDR2 is YYEEEE in the germline V gene. This CDR3 is built from 15 residues.